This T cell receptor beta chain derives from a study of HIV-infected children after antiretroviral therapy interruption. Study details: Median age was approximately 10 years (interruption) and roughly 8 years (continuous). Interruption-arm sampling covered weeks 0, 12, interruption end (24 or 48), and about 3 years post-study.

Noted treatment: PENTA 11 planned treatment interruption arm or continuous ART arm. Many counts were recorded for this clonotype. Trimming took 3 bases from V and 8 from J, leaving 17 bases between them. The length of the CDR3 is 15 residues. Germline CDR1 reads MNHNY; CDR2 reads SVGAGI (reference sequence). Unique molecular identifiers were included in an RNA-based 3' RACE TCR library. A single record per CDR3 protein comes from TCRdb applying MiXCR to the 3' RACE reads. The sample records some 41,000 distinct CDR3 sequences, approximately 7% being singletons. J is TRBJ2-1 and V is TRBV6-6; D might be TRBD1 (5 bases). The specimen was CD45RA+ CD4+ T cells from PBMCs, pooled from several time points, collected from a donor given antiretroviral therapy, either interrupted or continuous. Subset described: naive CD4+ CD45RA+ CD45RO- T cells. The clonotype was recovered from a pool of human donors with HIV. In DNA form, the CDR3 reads TGTGCCAGCAGTTATCAACGCAGGGATTCTGATGAGCAGTTCTTC. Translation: CASSYQRRDSDEQFF.